The text below deals with one T cell receptor beta chain. As yet, its antigen is unknown. The data derive from a study of vaccination and CD4 T cells after COVID-19. As to treatment: 10-day PBMC culture with coronavirus spike peptide pools or control peptides (ViraFEST assay). Cultured CD4+ T cells had their DNA profiled by the Oncomine TCR Beta short-read assay. MiXCR was run by TCRdb on the PCR reads, yielding one entry per CDR3 protein. This sample has some 15,000 distinct CDR3 sequences, with less than 85% found just once. Unmatched junction bases numbered 6, after V lost 8 bases and J lost 3 bases. The CDR3 length is 14 residues. CDR1 MNHNS and CDR2 SASEGT come from the germline V gene.

This chain connects TRBV6-1 to TRBJ2-7; 11 bases agree with TRBD2. The material sequenced was CD4+ T cells from blood, cultured in vitro. The receptor was derived from a human donor who had recovered from COVID-19. The CDR3 sequence is CASAVAGGFYEQYF. DNA for the CDR3: TGTGCCAGCGCCGTAGCGGGAGGGTTCTACGAGCAGTACTTC.